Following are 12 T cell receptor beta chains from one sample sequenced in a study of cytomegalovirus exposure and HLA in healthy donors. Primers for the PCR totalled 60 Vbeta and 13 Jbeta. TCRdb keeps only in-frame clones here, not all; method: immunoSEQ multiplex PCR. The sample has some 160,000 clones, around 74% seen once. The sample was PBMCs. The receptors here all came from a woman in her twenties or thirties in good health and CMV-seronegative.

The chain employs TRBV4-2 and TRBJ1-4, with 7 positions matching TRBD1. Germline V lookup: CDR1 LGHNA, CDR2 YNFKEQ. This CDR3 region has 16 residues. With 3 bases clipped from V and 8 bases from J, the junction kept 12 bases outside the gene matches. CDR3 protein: CASSQASGQEREKLFF. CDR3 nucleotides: TGTGCCAGCAGCCAGGCGTCTGGACAGGAACGGGAAAAACTGTTTTTT.

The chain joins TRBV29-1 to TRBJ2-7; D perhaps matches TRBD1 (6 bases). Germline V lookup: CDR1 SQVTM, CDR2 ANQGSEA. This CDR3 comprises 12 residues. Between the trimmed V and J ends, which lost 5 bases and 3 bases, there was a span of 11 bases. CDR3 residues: CSVSRDNYEQYF. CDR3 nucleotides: TGCAGCGTTAGCCGGGACAACTACGAGCAGTACTTC.

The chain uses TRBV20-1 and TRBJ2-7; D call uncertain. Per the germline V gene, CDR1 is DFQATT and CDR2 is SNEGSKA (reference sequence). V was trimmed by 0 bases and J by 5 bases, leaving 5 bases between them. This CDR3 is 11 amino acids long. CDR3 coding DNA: TGCAGTGCTAGAGAAAGAGACGAGCAGTACTTC. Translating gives CSARERDEQYF.

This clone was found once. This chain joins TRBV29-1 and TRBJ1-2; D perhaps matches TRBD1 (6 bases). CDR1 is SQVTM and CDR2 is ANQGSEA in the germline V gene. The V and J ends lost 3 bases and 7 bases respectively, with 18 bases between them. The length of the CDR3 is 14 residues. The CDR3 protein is CSVDGGQPPGGYTF. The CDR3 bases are TGCAGCGTTGATGGTGGACAGCCCCCGGGTGGCTACACCTTC.

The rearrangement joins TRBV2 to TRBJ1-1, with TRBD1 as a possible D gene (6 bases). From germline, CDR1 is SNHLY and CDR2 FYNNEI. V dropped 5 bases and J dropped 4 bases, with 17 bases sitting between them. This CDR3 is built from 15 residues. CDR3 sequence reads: CASSPTGFPSTEAFF. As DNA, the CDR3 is TGTGCCAGCAGTCCAACAGGGTTCCCATCCACTGAAGCTTTCTTT. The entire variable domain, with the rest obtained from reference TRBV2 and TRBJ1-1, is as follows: EPEVTQTPSHQVTQMGQEVILRCVPISNHLYFYWYRQILGQKVEFLVSFYNNEISEKSEIFDDQFSVERPDGSNFTLKIRSTKLEDSAMYFCASSPTGFPSTEAFFGQGTRLTVV.

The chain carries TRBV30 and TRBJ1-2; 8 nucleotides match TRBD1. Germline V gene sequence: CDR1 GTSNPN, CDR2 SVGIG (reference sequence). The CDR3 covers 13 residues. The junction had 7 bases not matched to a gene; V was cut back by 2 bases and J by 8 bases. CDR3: CAWSIRQGRGYTF. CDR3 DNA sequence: TGTGCCTGGAGTATCCGACAGGGGAGAGGCTACACCTTC.

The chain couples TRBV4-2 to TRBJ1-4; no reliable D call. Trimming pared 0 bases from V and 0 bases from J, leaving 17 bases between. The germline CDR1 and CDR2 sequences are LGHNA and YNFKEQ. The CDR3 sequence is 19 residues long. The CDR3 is CASSQDAPWSGATNEKLFF. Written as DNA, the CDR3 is TGTGCCAGCAGCCAAGATGCACCCTGGAGCGGCGCAACTAATGAAAAACTGTTTTTT.

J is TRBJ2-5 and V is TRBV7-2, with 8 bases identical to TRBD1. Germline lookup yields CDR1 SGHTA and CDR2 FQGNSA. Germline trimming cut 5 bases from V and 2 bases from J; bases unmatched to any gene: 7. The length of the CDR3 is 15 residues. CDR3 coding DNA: TGTGCCAGCAGCCCTAGGACAGGGCGGCAAGAGACCCAGTACTTC. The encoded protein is CASSPRTGRQETQYF.

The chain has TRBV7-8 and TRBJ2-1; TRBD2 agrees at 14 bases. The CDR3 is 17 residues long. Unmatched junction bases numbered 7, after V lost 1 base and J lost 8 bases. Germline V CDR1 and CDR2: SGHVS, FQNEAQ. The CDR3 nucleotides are TGTGCCAGCAGCTTAGGGCCGGGACTAGCGGGGGTATATGAGCAGTTCTTC. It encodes CASSLGPGLAGVYEQFF.

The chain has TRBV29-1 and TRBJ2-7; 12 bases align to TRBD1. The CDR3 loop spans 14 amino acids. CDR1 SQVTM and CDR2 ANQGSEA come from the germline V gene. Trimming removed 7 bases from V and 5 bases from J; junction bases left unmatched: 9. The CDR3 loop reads CSAVTGQGADEQYF. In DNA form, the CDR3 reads TGCAGCGCCGTCACGGGACAGGGGGCCGACGAGCAGTACTTC.

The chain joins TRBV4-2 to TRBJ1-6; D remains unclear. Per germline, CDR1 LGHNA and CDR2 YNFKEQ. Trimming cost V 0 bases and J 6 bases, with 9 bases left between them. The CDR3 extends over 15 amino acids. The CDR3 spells CASSQELRFNSPLHF. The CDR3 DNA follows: TGTGCCAGCAGCCAAGAACTTAGATTTAATTCACCCCTCCACTTT.

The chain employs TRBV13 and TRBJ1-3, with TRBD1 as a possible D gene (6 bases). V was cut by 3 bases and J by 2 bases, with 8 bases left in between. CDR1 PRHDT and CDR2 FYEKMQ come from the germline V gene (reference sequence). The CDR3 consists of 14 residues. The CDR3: CASSFWTAGNTIYF. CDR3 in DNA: TGTGCCAGCAGCTTCTGGACAGCTGGAAACACCATATATTTT.